Each of the 17 T cell receptor beta chains below was sequenced from the same sample in a study of molecular identifiers for immune sequencing clone quantification. Each CDR3 protein gets one entry after TCRdb re-called the PCR reads with MiXCR. The top ten clones hold about 1.5% of a sample with 60,000 to 70,000 distinct CDR3 sequences, 18% of them seen once. Sample: naive CD8+ T cells from blood, with Jurkat cell RNA spiked in. Subset: FACS-sorted CD8+CD4-CCR7+CD45RA+ naive T cells. The receptors derive from a human donor in good health. Some libraries in this study had Jurkat cell RNA spiked in.

On this clonotype: As the CDR3 is not closed by the conserved phenylalanine or tryptophan, this likely results from a read error. The chain has TRBV15 and TRBJ1-5, with D perhaps matching TRBD1 (6 bases). The germline V and J ends were trimmed by 3 bases and 4 bases, with 7 bases remaining between them. CDR3 length equals 13 residues. Germline CDR1 reads LNHNV; CDR2 reads YYDKDF (reference sequence). CDR3 amino acids: CATSSDRNQPQHL. The CDR3 coding sequence is TGTGCCACCAGCAGTGACAGGAATCAGCCCCAGCATCTT.

This clonotype showed up many times. This chain joins TRBV20-1 and TRBJ2-7, with D unclear. Germline CDR1 is DFQATT and CDR2 is SNEGSKA (reference sequence). The V and J ends lost 3 bases and 3 bases respectively, with 6 bases between them. The CDR3 runs 11 residues. The CDR3 DNA is TGCAGTGCTAGTAGTAACTACGAGCAGTACTTC. As protein: CSASSNYEQYF.

This clonotype was recorded many times. This CDR3 reads CSASAGTEYGYTF. CDR3 nucleotides: TGCAGTGCTAGCGCGGGGACTGAGTATGGCTACACCTTC. This sequence joins TRBV20-1 and TRBJ1-2; TRBD1 might be the D (5 bases). The V and J ends lost 3 bases and 5 bases respectively, with 13 bases between them. CDR3 length: 13 amino acids. The V gene's germline CDR1 is DFQATT and CDR2 SNEGSKA (reference sequence).

To note about this clonotype: Germline and junction disagree at one end, which may indicate a read error. The chain employs TRBV4-1 and TRBJ2-6, with D tentatively TRBD1 or TRBD2 (5 bases each). Germline CDR1 is MGHRA and CDR2 is YSYEKL. CDR3 length equals 15 residues. The CDR3 protein is CASSPVVSGANVLAF. The CDR3 nucleotides are TGCGCCAGCAGCCCGGTGGTCTCCGGGGCCAACGTCCTGGCTTTC.

The sample holds many counts of this clonotype. The chain carries TRBV9 and TRBJ1-2; no clear D. CDR3 length: 13 amino acids. V gave up 0 bases and J gave up 4 bases, with 7 bases separating them. The germline gives CDR1 SGDLS, CDR2 YYNGEE. The CDR3 sequence is CASSVATRYGYTF. The CDR3 bases are TGTGCCAGCAGCGTAGCTACGCGCTATGGCTACACCTTC.

Comment on this clonotype: Just one base apart from a much larger clone, this may be a read error. The chain carries TRBV24-1 and TRBJ2-1; either TRBD1 or TRBD2 may supply D (5 bases each). This CDR3 is built from 14 residues. Germline loops: CDR1 KGHDR, CDR2 SFDVKD. V was clipped by 7 bases and J by 15 bases, with 24 bases between them. The CDR3 sequence: CATSPTPPGAARFF. In nucleotides, the CDR3 is TGTGCCACCAGCCCAACACCCCCCGGGGCAGCTCGGTTCTTC.

This clonotype was seen ten or more times. The V call is TRBV4-3, the J call TRBJ2-1; TRBD2 matches 10 bases. Germline V gene data show CDR1 as LGHNA and CDR2 as YSLEER. V dropped 0 bases and J dropped 8; count of bases not matched to a gene: 7. The CDR3 length is 16 residues. Written as DNA, the CDR3 is TGCGCCAGCAGCCAAGACCTAGCGGGAGTACAGGATGAGCAGTTCTTC. This codes for CASSQDLAGVQDEQFF.

A word on this clonotype: A much bigger clone sits one base away, suggesting this may be a read error. V is TRBV4-3 and J is TRBJ2-7; the match to TRBD2 covers 8 bases. Germline V gene sequence: CDR1 LGHNA, CDR2 YSLEER. The trim removed 4 bases at V and 3 bases at J, leaving 11 bases unmatched. This CDR3 is built from 16 residues. The CDR3 DNA reads as TGCGCCAGCAGCCGAGATCATCTAGCGGGTAACTACGAGCAGTACTTC. This encodes CASSRDHLAGNYEQYF.

This clonotype was picked up a small number of times. This chain connects TRBV9 to TRBJ2-1; tentative D call: TRBD2 (6 bases). The CDR3 is made up of 13 amino acids. Germline loops: CDR1 SGDLS, CDR2 YYNGEE. Between the trimmed V and J ends, which lost 3 bases and 4 bases, there was a span of 8 bases. The CDR3 bases are TGTGCCAGCAGCGCGACTAGTTACAATGAGCAGTTCTTC. Residues: CASSATSYNEQFF.

This clonotype was seen at least ten times. The chain couples TRBV3-1 to TRBJ2-2, with D perhaps TRBD2 (6 bases). Deletions cut 0 bases from V and 3 bases from J, with 17 bases between. Germline V CDR1 and CDR2: LGHDT, YNNKEL (reference sequence). This CDR3 is 18 amino acids long. CDR3 amino acids: CASSQDPSRESYTGELFF. Written as DNA, the CDR3 is TGTGCCAGCAGCCAAGATCCATCGCGGGAATCGTACACCGGGGAGCTGTTTTTT.

This clonotype was observed a few times. J is TRBJ1-3 and V is TRBV28; D possibly corresponds to TRBD1 (6 bases). With 5 bases removed from V and 3 bases from J, the gap between germline ends came to 17 bases. The CDR3 runs to 16 residues. The germline V gene encodes CDR1 MDHEN and CDR2 SYDVKM. For the CDR3, the DNA is TGTGCCAGCAGTATCGTACCACAGGGAGATGGAAACACCATATATTTT. Encoded protein: CASSIVPQGDGNTIYF.

Turning to this clonotype: A much larger clone lies a single base off, so this may be a read error. The V call is TRBV20-1, the J call TRBJ2-7, with unresolved D. The CDR3 is 13 amino acids. From germline, CDR1 is DFQATT and CDR2 SNEGSKA (reference sequence). Deletions cut 3 bases from V and 4 bases from J, with 13 bases between. CDR3 protein: CSARMPGGYEQYF. Here the CDR3 DNA reads TGCAGTGCTAGGATGCCTGGCGGATACGAGCAGTACTTC.

Concerning this clonotype: A much larger clonotype is one base distant, so this may be a read error. The V gene is TRBV7-9, the J gene TRBJ2-5; D is uncertain. Germline lookup yields CDR1 SEHNR and CDR2 FQNEAQ (reference sequence). Trimming took 0 bases from V and 1 from J, leaving 9 bases between them. The CDR3 sequence is 15 residues long. CDR3 coding DNA: TGTGCCAGCAGCTTAGCTCTAGTGGGCCAAGAGACCCAGTACTTC. This codes for CASSLALVGQETQYF.

This chain links TRBV10-3 with TRBJ2-1; D perhaps matches TRBD1 (6 bases). The CDR3 contains 16 residues. Trimming stripped 4 bases from V and 4 bases from J, with 17 bases between. CDR1 and CDR2 from the germline V gene are ENHRY and SYGVKD. The CDR3 spells CAISAGFRTAYNEQFF. CDR3 coding DNA: TGTGCCATCAGTGCAGGGTTTCGGACAGCTTACAATGAGCAGTTCTTC.

There are many counts of this clonotype. The rearrangement uses TRBV7-8 and TRBJ2-5; D is uncertain. The CDR3 spans 15 residues. The V gene's germline CDR1 is SGHVS and CDR2 FQNEAQ. Trimming stripped 1 base from V and 5 bases from J, with 14 bases between. CDR3 loop: CASSLGSFHEETQYF. The CDR3 nucleotides are TGTGCCAGCAGCTTAGGGTCGTTCCACGAGGAGACCCAGTACTTC.

This clonotype was seen a few times. V is TRBV19 and J is TRBJ2-7; D possibly matches TRBD1 or TRBD2 (5 bases each). Germline CDR1 reads LNHDA; CDR2 reads SQIVND (reference sequence). CDR3 size: 13 residues. Trimming cost V 6 bases and J 3 bases, with 12 bases left between them. The DNA for the CDR3 is TGTGCCAGTAGCGGGGCCTTTAGCTACGAGCAGTACTTC. It specifies CASSGAFSYEQYF.

This chain joins TRBV12-3 or TRBV12-4 and TRBJ2-3, with D perhaps TRBD2 (6 bases). V was clipped by 3 bases and J by 4 bases, with 14 bases between them. The CDR3 runs 15 residues. CDR3 bases: TGTGCCAGCAGTTTTCGGGGGAGGCCAGCAGATACGCAGTATTTT. As protein: CASSFRGRPADTQYF.